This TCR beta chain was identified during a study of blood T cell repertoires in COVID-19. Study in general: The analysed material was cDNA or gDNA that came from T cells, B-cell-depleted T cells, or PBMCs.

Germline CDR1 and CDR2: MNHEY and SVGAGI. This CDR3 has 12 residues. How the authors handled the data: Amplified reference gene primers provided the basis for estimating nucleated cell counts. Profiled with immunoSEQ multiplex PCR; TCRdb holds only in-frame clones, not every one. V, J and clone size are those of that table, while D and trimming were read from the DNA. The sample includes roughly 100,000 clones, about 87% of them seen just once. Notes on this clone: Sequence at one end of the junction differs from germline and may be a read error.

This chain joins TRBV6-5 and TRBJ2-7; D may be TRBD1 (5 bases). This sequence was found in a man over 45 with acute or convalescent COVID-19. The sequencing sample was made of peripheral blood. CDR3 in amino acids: CASGHQKDSVNF. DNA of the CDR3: TGTGCCAGCGGGCACCAAAAAGACAGCGTCAACTTC.